This TCR beta chain was obtained from a study of blood T cell repertoires in COVID-19. Overall study: Whether acute or convalescent, the COVID-19 samples came from the United States, Italy and Spain. The cDNA or gDNA used as material had been derived from T cells, B-cell-depleted T cells, or PBMCs.

Data came from immunoSEQ multiplex PCR; TCRdb stores just in-frame clones and leaves some out. The data contain some 96,000 clones, 70% to 80% of them singletons. The CDR3 loop spans 15 amino acids. Germline lookup yields CDR1 MDHEN and CDR2 SYDVKM. Trimming stripped 1 base from V and 7 bases from J, with 14 bases between. The rearrangement links TRBV28 to TRBJ1-5; TRBD1 might be the D (5 bases). The sequenced sample was peripheral blood. The clonotype comes from a woman in her sixties or seventies with acute or convalescent COVID-19. CDR3 bases: TGTGCCAGCAGTTTATCTCAGGGTGCGGGGCAGCCCCAGCATTTT. Protein product: CASSLSQGAGQPQHF.